This TCR beta chain was documented in a study of T cell changes during pregnancy in multiple sclerosis. The protocol was immunoSEQ multiplex PCR, while the TCRdb copy is restricted to in-frame clones and leaves out a portion. The repertoire consists of 80,000 to 95,000 clones, with around 93% occurring once and the leading ten covering around 1.4%. Germline values: CDR1 MGHRA, CDR2 YSYEKL. The CDR3 is 17 amino acids. J gave up 3 bases and V 4 bases, and 8 bases lay outside the gene matches. Sequencing was performed on peripheral blood, taken in the third trimester of pregnancy. The clonotype was recovered from a female donor in good health, enrolled as a control in a pregnancy study. The chain links TRBV4-1 to TRBJ2-1, with 11 bases matching TRBD2. This chain's CDR3 is CASSPEPGLADYNEQFF. CDR3 DNA: TGCGCCAGCAGCCCAGAACCGGGACTAGCGGACTACAATGAGCAGTTCTTC.